The T cell receptor beta chain under discussion was sequenced for a study of CD8 T cells in Susac syndrome (dated by TCRdb to between 2018 and 2021). Turning to the overall study: The study used repertoire sequencing to test whether antigen drove CD8+ T cell activation and differentiation in Susac syndrome. Study-wide conclusions, independent of this receptor: The study acknowledged that relatively few individuals were included in the TCR sequencing and HLA analysis.

RNA was extracted with the RNeasy kit and about 0.5 to 1 ug was reverse transcribed using random hexamers. The immunoSEQ multiplex PCR assay, covering 54 Vbeta and 13 Jbeta segments, was used to amplify TCR beta CDR3 regions. To correct PCR amplification bias, a synthetic template baseline was used for both primer optimization and computational correction. In the original analysis: Only productive sequences were kept, with reads annotated to V, D and J genes according to IMGT and analyzed in immunoSEQ Analyzer. Clonality was calculated as one minus the Shannon entropy normalized by log2 of the number of productive unique sequences. Public and private clones were assessed among the 100 most prevalent clones of each patient and control. Clones were defined as Susac-specific when absent from the healthy and MS cohorts, from over a thousand published viral clones and from other ImmuneACCESS disease sequences. TCRdb took the public reads, trimmed them with fastp at Q25, ran MiXCR for clone calling and kept in-frame beta chains. CDR3 protein sequences are deduplicated, and each keeps its most common genes and DNA. These V and J calls derive from TCRdb rather than the authors' analysis. The sample table records more than 250,000 distinct CDR3 sequences; about 92% of these occur just once. Less than 0.08% of the sample rests with the top ten.

The germline V gene gives CDR1 as MNHEY and CDR2 as SVGAGI. From cysteine to phenylalanine, the CDR3 is 13 amino acids long. Only CDR3 DNA remains: 39 bases, in frame from the first base. The junction shows trimming of 1 base on V and 5 bases on J, plus 8 bases between the germline ends. Of note for this clonotype: Its antigen is currently not known. Base qualities are not provided; no much larger clone lies one nucleotide away.

Peripheral blood CD8+ and CD4+ T cells from healthy donors, Susac syndrome patients and multiple sclerosis patients were profiled using high-throughput TCR beta sequencing. The multiple sclerosis controls were treatment-naive patients who had stable or active relapsing-remitting disease and met the revised McDonald criteria. Bulk CD8+ and CD4+ T cells were purified magnetically by negative isolation, whereas CD8+ TEMRA cells were enriched by FACS. Blood was drawn into EDTA tubes, processed within 24 hours, and PBMCs were isolated by density gradient centrifugation. PBMCs intended for TCR sequencing were cryopreserved in liquid nitrogen and thawed later in a water bath at 37 degrees C. The sorted or isolated CD4+, CD8+ and CD8+ TEMRA cells had a purity of 90% or higher.

This TCR derives from a human donor with multiple sclerosis. Sequenced material: CD4+ T cells from PBMCs. The sequence is built from TRBV6-5 and TRBJ1-1, with a weak D call of TRBD1 (5 bases match). The CDR3 region reads CASSYYGATEAFF. At the DNA level, the sequence is TGTGCCAGCAGTTACTACGGGGCGACTGAAGCTTTCTTT.